The TCR beta chain described here comes from a study of T cells in Graves' hyperthyroidism and ophthalmopathy. TCR beta CDR3 regions were amplified from RNA. The HTBI set primed first-round TCR CDR3 RT-PCR. TCRdb re-analysed the multiplex PCR reads in MiXCR, keeping a single row per CDR3 protein. The data show 650,000 to 850,000 distinct CDR3 sequences, roughly a sixth seen once. V lost 3 bases, J lost 6 bases, and 7 bases stayed unmatched. Germline CDR1 and CDR2: LNHNV and YYDKDF (reference sequence). The CDR3 spans 16 residues. This chain connects TRBV15 to TRBJ2-2; 10 bases are shared with TRBD1. The origin of this receptor is a woman aged 50 to 60 with Graves' hyperthyroidism that later progressed to Graves' ophthalmopathy. The sequenced sample was blood. This CDR3 is CATSRAGQGRAGELFF. DNA of the CDR3: TGTGCCACCAGCAGGGCGGGACAGGGGAGGGCCGGGGAGCTGTTTTTT.